This T cell receptor beta chain was captured in a study of blood T cell repertoires in COVID-19. Looking at the study overall: Acute and convalescent COVID-19 samples came from the United States, Italy and Spain.

CDR1 is MNHEY, CDR2 SVGAGI, per germline. This CDR3 region has 13 residues. V was pared by 0 bases and J by 4 bases, with 6 bases between. As regards this clone: Other DNA sequences from this sample encode an identical CDR3 as well.

The assay was immunoSEQ multiplex PCR, and TCRdb's table has in-frame clones only and misses some. The table lists roughly 200,000 clones, about 85% of them singletons. The clonotype was recovered from an elderly woman with acute or convalescent COVID-19. What was sequenced was peripheral blood. V and J are TRBV6-5 and TRBJ1-2; D unclear. The CDR3 loop is CASSYSSSYGYTF. The CDR3 DNA follows: TGTGCCAGCAGTTACTCGAGTAGCTATGGCTACACCTTC.